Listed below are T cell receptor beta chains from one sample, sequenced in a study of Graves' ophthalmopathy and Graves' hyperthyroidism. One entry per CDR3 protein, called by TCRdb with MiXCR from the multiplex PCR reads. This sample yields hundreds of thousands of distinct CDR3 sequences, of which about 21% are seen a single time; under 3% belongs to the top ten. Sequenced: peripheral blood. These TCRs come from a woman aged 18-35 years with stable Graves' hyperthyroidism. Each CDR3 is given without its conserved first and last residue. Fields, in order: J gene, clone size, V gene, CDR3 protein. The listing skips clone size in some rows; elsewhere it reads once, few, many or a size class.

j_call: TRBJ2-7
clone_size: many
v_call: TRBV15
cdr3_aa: ATSRDLTGTSHPDAYEQY

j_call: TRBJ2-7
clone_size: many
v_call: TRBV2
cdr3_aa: ASSEREVFISYEQY

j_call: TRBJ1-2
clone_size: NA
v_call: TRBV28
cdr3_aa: ASSFRTARVYT

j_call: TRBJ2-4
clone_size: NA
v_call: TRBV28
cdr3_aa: ASTPGGADKNIQY

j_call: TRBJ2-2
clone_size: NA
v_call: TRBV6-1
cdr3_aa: ASSGTGSTLMGAGELF

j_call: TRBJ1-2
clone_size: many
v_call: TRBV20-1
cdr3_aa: SGQEGGYGYT

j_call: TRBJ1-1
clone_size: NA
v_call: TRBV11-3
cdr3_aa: ASSLRGDGPAF

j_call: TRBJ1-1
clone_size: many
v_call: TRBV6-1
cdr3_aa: ASSPPRDRADTEAF

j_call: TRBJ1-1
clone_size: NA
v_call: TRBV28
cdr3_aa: ASSLERMTAF

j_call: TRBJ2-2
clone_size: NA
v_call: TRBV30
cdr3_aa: AWTRQDTGELF

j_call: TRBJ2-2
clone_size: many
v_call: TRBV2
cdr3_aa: ASSLGLAVSSGNTGELF

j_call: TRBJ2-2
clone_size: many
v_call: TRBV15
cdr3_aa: ATSRLAGGRSTGELF

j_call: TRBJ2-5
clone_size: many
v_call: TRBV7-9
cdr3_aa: ASSAEWETQY

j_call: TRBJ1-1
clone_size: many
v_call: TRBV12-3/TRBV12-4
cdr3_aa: ASSFTGFNTEAF

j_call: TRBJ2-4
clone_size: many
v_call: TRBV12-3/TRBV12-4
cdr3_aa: ASSLGRVAKNIKY

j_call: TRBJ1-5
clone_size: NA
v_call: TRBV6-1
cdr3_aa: ASSGQRNQPQH

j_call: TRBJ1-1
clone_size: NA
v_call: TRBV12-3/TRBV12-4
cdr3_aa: ASSPLLLDDGTEAF

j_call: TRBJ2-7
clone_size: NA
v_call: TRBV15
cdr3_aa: ASSQVRTGTEQY

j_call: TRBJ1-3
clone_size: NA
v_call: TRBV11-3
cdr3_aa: ASSNQAGNTIY